This passage covers 14 T cell receptor beta chains from one sample sequenced in a study of blood T cell repertoires in COVID-19. The table came from immunoSEQ multiplex PCR; TCRdb's copy has only in-frame clones and leaves some out. The sample consists of a few hundred thousand clones, 88% of them appearing once. Material for sequencing was peripheral blood. Receptors originate from a man between 18 and 35 years old with active or convalescent COVID-19.

Turning to this clone: Additional DNA sequences in this sample encode the identical CDR3. The genes are TRBV4-2 and TRBJ1-2; 10 nucleotides align to TRBD1. Germline CDR1 is LGHNA and CDR2 is YNFKEQ. Trimming at V came to 5 bases and at J to 5 bases, leaving 5 bases not matched to a gene. The CDR3 length is 14 residues. As DNA, the CDR3 is TGTGCCAGCAGCGATCGGGACAGGGGTTATGGCTACACCTTC. Residues: CASSDRDRGYGYTF.

Only one count was recorded for this clone. The V call is TRBV7-9, the J call TRBJ1-1, with D unresolved. V shed 4 bases and J shed 5 bases, with 8 bases lying between them. Germline V gene lookup returns CDR1 SEHNR and CDR2 FQNEAQ (reference sequence). This CDR3 spans 12 amino acids. CDR3 loop: CASSSLRTEAFF. Written as DNA, the CDR3 is TGTGCCAGCAGCTCTCTGAGGACTGAAGCTTTCTTT.

This clone occurred a few times. The gene calls are TRBV6-5 and TRBJ1-1; D gene ambiguous. CDR1 and CDR2 (germline): MNHEY, SVGAGI. V was cut by 0 bases and J by 1 base, with 9 bases left in between. The CDR3 consists of 15 residues. CDR3 in DNA: TGTGCCAGCAGTTACTCCAACAGTTGGAACACTGAAGCTTTCTTT. This sequence encodes CASSYSNSWNTEAFF.

The rearrangement links TRBV11-2 to TRBJ1-2, with a tentative D call TRBD1 (5 bases). CDR3 size: 14 residues. The germline V and J ends were trimmed by 1 base and 2 bases, with 8 bases remaining between them. The germline gives CDR1 SGHAT, CDR2 FQNNGV. Here the CDR3 DNA reads TGTGCCAGCAGCTTAGTGACAGCGAACTATGGCTACACCTTC. This sequence encodes CASSLVTANYGYTF.

The chain has TRBV19 and TRBJ1-1; 8 bases line up with TRBD1. V gave up 4 bases and J gave up 4 bases; unmatched junction bases: 8. This CDR3 is built from 15 residues. Germline CDR1 reads LNHDA; CDR2 reads SQIVND (reference sequence). The CDR3 DNA follows: TGTGCCAGTAGTAGCTGGACAGGGCCGGGCACTGAAGCTTTCTTT. Translation: CASSSWTGPGTEAFF.

This chain joins TRBV6-6 and TRBJ1-4, with D uncertain. The CDR3 spans 15 residues. CDR1 and CDR2 from the germline V gene are MNHNY and SVGAGI (reference sequence). V shed 6 bases and J shed 8 bases, with 19 bases lying between them. This CDR3 reads CASSRPGTVGEKLFF. The CDR3, as DNA: TGTGCCAGCAGCCGTCCGGGAACGGTCGGGGAAAAACTGTTTTTT.

This chain uses TRBV9 with TRBJ2-7, with D perhaps matching TRBD1 (5 bases). The CDR3 contains 12 residues. V was clipped by 2 bases and J by 6 bases, with 9 bases between them. Germline V gene sequence: CDR1 SGDLS, CDR2 YYNGEE. CDR3 sequence (DNA): TGTGCCAGCAGCGTCGGAAGGGGCGAGCAGTACTTC. It codes for CASSVGRGEQYF.

The chain joins TRBV20-1 to TRBJ2-7; 11 bases match TRBD2. Germline CDR1 and CDR2: DFQATT and SNEGSKA (reference sequence). This CDR3 is 14 amino acids long. J was trimmed by 6 bases and V by 3 bases; bases with no gene match: 7. CDR3 sequence: CSASSSGGAGEQYF. The CDR3, as DNA: TGCAGTGCTAGTAGTAGCGGGGGGGCCGGCGAGCAGTACTTC.

The chain joins TRBV10-2 to TRBJ2-5, with D perhaps TRBD1 (6 bases). V was shortened by 6 bases and J by 1 base, with 9 bases between the two germline ends. The CDR3 contains 13 residues. Germline CDR1 and CDR2: WSHSY and SAAADI. The CDR3 protein is CASRDSPQETQYF. CDR3 nucleotide sequence: TGCGCCAGCAGGGACAGCCCCCAAGAGACCCAGTACTTC.

The chain joins TRBV19 to TRBJ2-7; 9 positions agree with TRBD1. CDR1 and CDR2 from the germline V gene are LNHDA and SQIVND (reference sequence). The CDR3 runs to 15 residues. V was clipped by 1 base and J by 3 bases; unmatched bases: 4. The CDR3 loop reads CASSIARQGVYEQYF. CDR3 bases: TGTGCCAGTAGTATAGCGAGACAGGGGGTCTACGAGCAGTACTTC. The full variable domain, its missing parts supplied by reference TRBV19 and TRBJ2-7, is DGGITQSPKYLFRKEGQNVTLSCEQNLNHDAMYWYRQDPGQGLRLIYYSQIVNDFQKGDIAEGYSVSREKKESFPLTVTSAQKNPTAFYLCASSIARQGVYEQYFGPGTRLTVT.

This clone was picked up a small number of times. The chain carries TRBV3-1 (or the pseudogene TRBV3-2) and TRBJ1-1; D call uncertain. Trimming cost V 1 base and J 5 bases, with 11 bases left between them. CDR3 size: 14 residues. The V gene's germline CDR1 is LGHDT and CDR2 YNNKEL (reference sequence). CDR3 amino acids: CASSQVAGKTEAFF. Here the CDR3 DNA reads TGTGCCAGCAGCCAAGTAGCGGGAAAGACTGAAGCTTTCTTT.

The chain has TRBV9 and TRBJ1-2; D is unclear. Looked up from germline, CDR1 is SGDLS and CDR2 is YYNGEE. V lost 2 bases and J 0 bases, leaving 11 bases between the germline ends. This CDR3 is 15 amino acids long. CDR3 nucleotides: TGTGCCAGCAGCGTTGACACAAACCCTAACTATGGCTACACCTTC. Its protein is CASSVDTNPNYGYTF.

The chain joins TRBV12-3 or TRBV12-4 to TRBJ2-7; maybe TRBD1 (5 bases). The V and J ends lost 2 bases and 3 bases respectively, with 8 bases between them. The CDR3 extends over 13 amino acids. The CDR3 here is CASSLQGYYEQYF. The CDR3 DNA is TGTGCCAGCAGTTTACAGGGCTACTACGAGCAGTACTTC.

This chain connects TRBV15 to TRBJ2-5; 11 bases line up with TRBD1. This CDR3 comprises 16 residues. J gave up 7 bases and V 0 bases, and 7 bases lay outside the gene matches. The germline CDR1 and CDR2 sequences are LNHNV and YYDKDF (reference sequence). CDR3 residues: CATSRDRDRGEMTQYF. For the CDR3, the DNA is TGTGCCACCAGCAGAGATAGGGACAGGGGGGAGATGACCCAGTACTTC.